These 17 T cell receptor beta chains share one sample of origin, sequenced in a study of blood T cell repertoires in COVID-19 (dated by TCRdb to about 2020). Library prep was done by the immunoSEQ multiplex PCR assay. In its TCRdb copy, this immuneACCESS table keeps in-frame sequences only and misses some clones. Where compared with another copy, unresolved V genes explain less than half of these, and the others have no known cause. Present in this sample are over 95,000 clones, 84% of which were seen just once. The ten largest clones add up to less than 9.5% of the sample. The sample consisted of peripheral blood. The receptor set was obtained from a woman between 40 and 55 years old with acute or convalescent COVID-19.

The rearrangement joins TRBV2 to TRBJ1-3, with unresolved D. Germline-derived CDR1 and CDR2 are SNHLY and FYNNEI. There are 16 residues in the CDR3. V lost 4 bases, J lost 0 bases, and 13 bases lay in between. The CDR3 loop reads CASSVRPAVSGNTIYF. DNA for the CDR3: TGTGCCAGCAGTGTTAGGCCCGCGGTCTCTGGAAACACCATATATTTT.

The CDR3 loop is CASSPWAANTYEQYF. The CDR3 DNA reads as TGTGCCAGCAGTCCCTGGGCAGCCAATACCTACGAGCAGTACTTC. The V gene is TRBV28, the J gene TRBJ2-7; D remains unclear. Germline V gene data show CDR1 as MDHEN and CDR2 as SYDVKM. Trimming took 5 bases from V and 2 from J, leaving 16 bases between them. The CDR3 has 15 amino acids. Drawing the rest from reference TRBV28 and TRBJ2-7, the complete variable domain is DVKVTQSSRYLVKRTGEKVFLECVQDMDHENMFWYRQDPGLGLRLIYFSYDVKMKEKGDIPEGYSVSREKKERFSLILESASTNQTSMYLCASSPWAANTYEQYFGPGTRLTVT.

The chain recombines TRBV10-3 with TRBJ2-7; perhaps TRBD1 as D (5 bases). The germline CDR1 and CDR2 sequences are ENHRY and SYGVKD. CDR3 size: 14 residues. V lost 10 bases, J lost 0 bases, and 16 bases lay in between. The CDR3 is CATGHPPPSYEQYF. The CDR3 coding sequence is TGTGCCACCGGACATCCTCCCCCCTCCTACGAGCAGTACTTC.

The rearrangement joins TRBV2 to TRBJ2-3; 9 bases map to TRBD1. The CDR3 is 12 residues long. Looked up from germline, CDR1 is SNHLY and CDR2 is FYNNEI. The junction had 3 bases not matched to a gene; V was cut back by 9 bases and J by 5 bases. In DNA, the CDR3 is TGTGCCAGACAGGGGGCGGGAGATACGCAGTATTTT. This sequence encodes CARQGAGDTQYF.

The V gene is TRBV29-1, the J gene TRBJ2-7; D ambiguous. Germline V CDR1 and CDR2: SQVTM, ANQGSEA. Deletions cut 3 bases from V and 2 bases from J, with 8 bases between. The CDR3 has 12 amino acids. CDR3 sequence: CSVDDSAYEQYF. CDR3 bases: TGCAGCGTTGACGACTCCGCCTACGAGCAGTACTTC.

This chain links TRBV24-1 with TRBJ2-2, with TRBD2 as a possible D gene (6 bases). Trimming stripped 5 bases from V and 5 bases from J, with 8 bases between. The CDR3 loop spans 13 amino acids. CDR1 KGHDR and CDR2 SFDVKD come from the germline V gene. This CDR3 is CATSAGVTGELFF. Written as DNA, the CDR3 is TGTGCCACCAGTGCGGGGGTGACCGGGGAGCTGTTTTTT.

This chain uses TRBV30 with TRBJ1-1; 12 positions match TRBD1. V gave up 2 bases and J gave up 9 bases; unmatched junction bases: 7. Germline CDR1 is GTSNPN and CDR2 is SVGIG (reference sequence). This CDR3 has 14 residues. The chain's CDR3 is CAWSTGTGGIQAFF. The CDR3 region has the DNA TGTGCCTGGAGTACCGGGACAGGGGGCATTCAAGCTTTCTTT.

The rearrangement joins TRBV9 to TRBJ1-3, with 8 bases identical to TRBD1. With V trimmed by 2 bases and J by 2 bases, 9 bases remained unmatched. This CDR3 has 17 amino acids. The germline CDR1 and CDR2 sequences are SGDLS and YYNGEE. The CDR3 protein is CASSVQTGTGTGNTIYF. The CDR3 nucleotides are TGTGCCAGCAGCGTTCAAACCGGGACAGGTACTGGAAACACCATATATTTT.

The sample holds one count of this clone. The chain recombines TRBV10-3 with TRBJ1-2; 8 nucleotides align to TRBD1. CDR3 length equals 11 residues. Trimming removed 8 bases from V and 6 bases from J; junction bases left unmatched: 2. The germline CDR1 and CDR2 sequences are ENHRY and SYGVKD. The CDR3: CAIGQGHGYTF. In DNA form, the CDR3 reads TGTGCCATCGGACAGGGCCATGGCTACACCTTC.

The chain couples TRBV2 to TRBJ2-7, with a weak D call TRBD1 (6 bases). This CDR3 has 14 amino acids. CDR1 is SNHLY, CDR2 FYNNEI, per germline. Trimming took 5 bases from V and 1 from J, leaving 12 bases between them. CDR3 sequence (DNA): TGTGCCAGCAGTTCCGGGACACCTTCCTACGAGCAGTACTTC. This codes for CASSSGTPSYEQYF.

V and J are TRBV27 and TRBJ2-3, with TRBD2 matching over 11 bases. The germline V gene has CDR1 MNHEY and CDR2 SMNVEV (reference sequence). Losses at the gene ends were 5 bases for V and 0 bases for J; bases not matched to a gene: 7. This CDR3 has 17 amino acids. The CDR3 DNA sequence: TGTGCCAGCAGTGCCACCAGGACTAGCGGGAGCACAGATACGCAGTATTTT. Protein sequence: CASSATRTSGSTDTQYF.

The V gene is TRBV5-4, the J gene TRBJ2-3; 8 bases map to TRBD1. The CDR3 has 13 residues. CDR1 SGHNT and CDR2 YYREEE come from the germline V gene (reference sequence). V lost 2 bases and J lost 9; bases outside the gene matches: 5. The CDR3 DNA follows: TGTGCCAGCAGCTTTGGACAGGGTGGAACGCAGTATTTT. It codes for CASSFGQGGTQYF.

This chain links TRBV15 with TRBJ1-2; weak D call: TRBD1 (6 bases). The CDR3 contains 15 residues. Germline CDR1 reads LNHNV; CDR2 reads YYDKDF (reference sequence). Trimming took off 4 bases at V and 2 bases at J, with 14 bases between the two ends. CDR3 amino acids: CATSKRDRLNYGYTF. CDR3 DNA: TGTGCCACCAGCAAGCGCGACAGGCTAAACTATGGCTACACCTTC.

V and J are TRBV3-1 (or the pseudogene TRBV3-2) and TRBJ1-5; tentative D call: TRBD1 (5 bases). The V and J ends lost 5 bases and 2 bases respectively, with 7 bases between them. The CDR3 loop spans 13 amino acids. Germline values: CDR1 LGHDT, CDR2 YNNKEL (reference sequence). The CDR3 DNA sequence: TGTGCCAGCAGCGGGACTGGCAATCAGCCCCAGCATTTT. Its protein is CASSGTGNQPQHF.

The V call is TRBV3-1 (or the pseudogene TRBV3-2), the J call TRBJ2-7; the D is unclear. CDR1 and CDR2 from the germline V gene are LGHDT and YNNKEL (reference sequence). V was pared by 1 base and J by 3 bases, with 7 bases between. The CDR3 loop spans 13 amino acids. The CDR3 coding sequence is TGTGCCAGCAGCCAAGCCTCAGTCTACGAGCAGTACTTC. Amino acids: CASSQASVYEQYF.

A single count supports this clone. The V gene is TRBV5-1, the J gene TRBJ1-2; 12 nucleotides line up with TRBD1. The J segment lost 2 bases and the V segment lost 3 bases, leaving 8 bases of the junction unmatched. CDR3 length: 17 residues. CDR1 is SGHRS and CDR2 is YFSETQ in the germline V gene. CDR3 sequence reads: CASSWDRGLSTNYGYTF. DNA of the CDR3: TGCGCCAGCAGCTGGGACAGGGGGCTTTCAACCAACTATGGCTACACCTTC.

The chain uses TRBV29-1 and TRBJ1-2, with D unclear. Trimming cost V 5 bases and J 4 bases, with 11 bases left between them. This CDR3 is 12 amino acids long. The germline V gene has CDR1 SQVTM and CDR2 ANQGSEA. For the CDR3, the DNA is TGCAGCGTTTTCAGTCTCAGCTATGGCTACACCTTC. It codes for CSVFSLSYGYTF.